This TCR beta chain was sequenced for a study of radiotherapy plus CTLA-4 blockade in lung cancer (dated by TCRdb to the late 2010s). Study-wide context: Among the enrolled patients, about 19% had an objective response, and about 31% reached disease control. Study-wide findings and limitations: After treatment with radiotherapy and ipilimumab, TCR clones that came from tumors expanded in the peripheral blood. The strongest predictors of response were reported to be early dynamic shifts in blood T cell clones along with a rise in serum interferon-beta following radiation.

Details on this clone: The antigen this receptor binds is unknown. Per-base qualities were not stored, and no clone one base away is much larger.

The library was generated by the immunoSEQ multiplex PCR assay. Imported from immuneACCESS, the table was reduced by TCRdb to in-frame sequences with V and J called. These copies leave out some clones; in studies compared against another copy, an unresolved V gene accounts for under half, and the cause of the remainder is not known. In this sample the table shows over 100,000 clones, about nine tenths of which occur a single time. The ten largest clones represent 6.9% of the sample. The study tested focal radiation therapy combined with CTLA-4 blockade (ipilimumab) in patients with chemo-refractory metastatic non-small-cell lung cancer. The CDR3 runs 15 amino acids, cysteine and phenylalanine included. Only the CDR3 DNA stays, 45 bases, in frame from base 1. CDR1 and CDR2, looked up from the germline V gene, are ENHRY and SYGVKD. The junction shows trimming of 3 bases on V and 5 bases on J, plus 16 bases between the germline ends.

Specimen: peripheral blood, collected from a patient treated with radiotherapy plus ipilimumab. The V and J segments used are TRBV10-3 and TRBJ2-5; the D segment may tentatively be TRBD1 or TRBD2, each giving 5 matched bases. This sequence originates from a human donor with non-small cell lung cancer that progressed on radiotherapy plus ipilimumab. The nucleotide sequence reads TGTGCCATCAGTGATTCGAGGGGAGTGTGGGAGACCCAGTACTTC. Translated, this is CAISDSRGVWETQYF.